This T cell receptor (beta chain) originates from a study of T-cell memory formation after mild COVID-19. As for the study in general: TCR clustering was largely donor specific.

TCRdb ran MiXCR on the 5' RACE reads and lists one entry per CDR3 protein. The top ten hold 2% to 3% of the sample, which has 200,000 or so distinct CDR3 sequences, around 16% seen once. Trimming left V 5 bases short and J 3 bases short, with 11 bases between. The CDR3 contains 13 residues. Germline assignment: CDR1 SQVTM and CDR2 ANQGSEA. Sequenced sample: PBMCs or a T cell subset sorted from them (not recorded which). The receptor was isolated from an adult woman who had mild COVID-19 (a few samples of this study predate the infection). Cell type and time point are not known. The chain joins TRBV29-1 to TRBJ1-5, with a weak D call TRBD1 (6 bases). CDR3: CSVRTAYNQPQHF. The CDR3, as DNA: TGCAGCGTTAGGACAGCTTACAATCAGCCCCAGCATTTT. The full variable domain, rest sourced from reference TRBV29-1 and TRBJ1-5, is SAVISQKPSRDICQRGTSLTIQCQVDSQVTMMFWYRQQPGQSLTLIATANQGSEATYESGFVIDKFPISRPNLTFSTLTVSNMSPEDSSIYLCSVRTAYNQPQHFGDGTRLSIL.